The 32 T cell receptor beta chains below were found in one sample sequenced in a study of technical replicates of blood from several donors. Measured with immunoSEQ multiplex PCR; TCRdb has only the in-frame clones, and not every one. Of roughly 15,000 clones in the sample, around nine tenths were seen once. The sequencing input was PBMCs. All receptors come from a human donor in good health.

The chain has TRBV10-3 and TRBJ2-7; the D gene is possibly TRBD2 (7 bases). The CDR3 runs 15 residues. Trimming pared 4 bases from V and 6 bases from J, leaving 19 bases between. The germline CDR1 and CDR2 sequences are ENHRY and SYGVKD. CDR3 in amino acids: CAISAMAGEGGEQYF. In DNA form, the CDR3 reads TGTGCCATCAGTGCGATGGCGGGAGAAGGGGGCGAGCAGTACTTC.

The rearrangement uses TRBV7-9 and TRBJ2-7, with 11 bases that match TRBD1. Germline V gene sequence: CDR1 SEHNR, CDR2 FQNEAQ (reference sequence). This CDR3 comprises 15 residues. V lost 5 bases and J lost 6; bases outside the gene matches: 9. In DNA form, the CDR3 reads TGTGCCAGCAGCCTAGGGGGACAGGGGGGCTTCGAGCAGTACTTC. Its translation: CASSLGGQGGFEQYF.

This clone was counted only a few times. CDR3 sequence: CASSSPPGGGYTEAFF. CDR3 in DNA: TGTGCCAGCAGTTCCCCCCCCGGCGGGGGGTACACTGAAGCTTTCTTT. The chain joins TRBV27 to TRBJ1-1; D may be TRBD1 (5 bases). CDR3 length: 16 residues. Between the trimmed V and J ends, which lost 4 bases and 3 bases, there was a span of 18 bases. The germline gives CDR1 MNHEY, CDR2 SMNVEV (reference sequence).

This clone turned up a few times. The rearrangement links TRBV25-1 to TRBJ2-7, with a tentative D call TRBD2 (6 bases). Germline V gives CDR1 MGHDK, CDR2 SYGVNS. V was pared by 6 bases and J by 0 bases, with 12 bases between. This CDR3 has 14 amino acids. CDR3 DNA: TGTGCCAGCAGCCATAGCGGTGCCTCCTACGAGCAGTACTTC. Its protein product is CASSHSGASYEQYF.

This clone has only a few counts. The chain combines TRBV6-4 with TRBJ2-2; 7 nucleotides match TRBD1. The CDR3 runs 14 residues. CDR1 is MRHNA, CDR2 SNTAGT, per germline. V lost 2 bases to trimming and J lost 3 bases; unmatched junction nucleotides: 0. CDR3 nucleotide sequence: TGTGCCAGCAGTGACGGGACAGACACCGGGGAGCTGTTTTTT. Translation gives CASSDGTDTGELFF.

This rearrangement joins TRBV15 to TRBJ2-7; D might be TRBD2 (6 bases). Trimming stripped 0 bases from V and 7 bases from J, with 16 bases between. CDR3 length: 15 residues. Germline CDR1 is LNHNV and CDR2 is YYDKDF (reference sequence). Written as DNA, the CDR3 is TGTGCCACCAGCAGAGATGTGAGGGAGGTCGGGGAGCAGTACTTC. Translated, it gives CATSRDVREVGEQYF.

The genes are TRBV6-6 and TRBJ1-2; TRBD1 agrees at 8 bases. Germline V gene lookup returns CDR1 MNHNY and CDR2 SVGAGI (reference sequence). This CDR3 comprises 15 residues. V lost 4 bases, J lost 2 bases, and 6 bases stayed unmatched. The CDR3 sequence is CASSSPTGANYGYTF. The CDR3, as DNA: TGTGCCAGCAGTTCCCCGACAGGGGCAAACTATGGCTACACCTTC.

The chain has TRBV7-9 and TRBJ2-2, with TRBD2 matching over 9 bases. CDR3 size: 16 residues. V lost 4 bases to trimming and J lost 7 bases; unmatched junction nucleotides: 10. Germline values: CDR1 SEHNR, CDR2 FQNEAQ (reference sequence). The CDR3 sequence: CASSWPSGETDGELFF. The CDR3 DNA is TGTGCCAGCAGCTGGCCTAGCGGGGAGACGGACGGGGAGCTGTTTTTT.

V and J are TRBV10-3 and TRBJ2-5; 11 bases fit TRBD2. The CDR3 length is 16 residues. From germline, CDR1 is ENHRY and CDR2 SYGVKD. Trimming cost V 2 bases and J 6 bases; bases outside gene matches: 8. CDR3 in amino acids: CAISEPGASGRKTQYF. Here the CDR3 DNA reads TGTGCCATCAGTGAGCCAGGAGCTAGCGGGAGGAAGACCCAGTACTTC.

The chain is built from TRBV6-1 and TRBJ2-7, with 11 bases that match TRBD2. The CDR3 contains 16 residues. Trimming cost V 3 bases and J 4 bases; bases outside gene matches: 8. The germline CDR1 and CDR2 sequences are MNHNS and SASEGT. The CDR3 bases are TGTGCCAGCAGTGACAGGCTACTAGCGGGAGATTACGAGCAGTACTTC. It specifies CASSDRLLAGDYEQYF.

The J gene is TRBJ1-2, the V gene TRBV7-5; the D call TRBD1 from the table was never checked on the DNA. TRBV7-5 is described as a pseudogene. This CDR3 contains 14 residues. The chain's CDR3 is CVRSPTGFGVGYTF. In DNA, the CDR3 is TGTGTCAGAAGCCCGACAGGGTTTGGGGTTGGCTACACCTTC.

The chain employs TRBV2 and TRBJ2-7; 8 nucleotides agree with TRBD1. Germline assignment: CDR1 SNHLY and CDR2 FYNNEI. The CDR3 contains 14 residues. The V gene end was trimmed by 5 bases and the J gene end by 4 bases; junction bases not matched to a gene: 7. CDR3 nucleotide sequence: TGTGCCAGCAGTTCTCGACAGGGGACTTACGAGCAGTACTTC. Amino acid sequence: CASSSRQGTYEQYF.

J is TRBJ2-5 and V is TRBV6-5; TRBD2 agrees at 7 bases. The DNA end lines up better with TRBJ2-7; the J call may be wrong. In germline, CDR1 is MNHEY, CDR2 SVGAGI. The CDR3 totals 14 residues. DNA for the CDR3: TGTGCCAGCAGTTACTTGGGAGGGGAGGGCGAGCAGTACTTC. It is translated as CASSYLGGEGEQYF.

The chain employs TRBV18 and TRBJ2-1; 7 bases align to TRBD2. CDR1 is KGHSH and CDR2 is LQKENI in the germline V gene. This CDR3 is built from 17 residues. Trimming at V came to 4 bases and at J to 4 bases, leaving 13 bases not matched to a gene. CDR3 loop: CASSLNELGGRYNEQFF. The CDR3 DNA reads TGTGCCAGCTCACTAAACGAGTTGGGAGGGCGGTACAATGAGCAGTTCTTC.

The rearrangement links TRBV25-1 to TRBJ2-7; D call uncertain. Germline assignment: CDR1 MGHDK and CDR2 SYGVNS. Trimming pared 2 bases from V and 0 bases from J, leaving 5 bases between. This CDR3 is 13 amino acids long. CDR3 DNA: TGTGCCAGCAGTGAAGCTAACTCCTACGAGCAGTACTTC. This gives the protein CASSEANSYEQYF.

The rearrangement joins TRBV7-8 to TRBJ2-7, with D possibly being TRBD2 (6 bases). V was trimmed by 5 bases and J by 2 bases, leaving 19 bases between them. CDR3 size: 16 residues. The V gene's germline CDR1 is SGHVS and CDR2 FQNEAQ. CDR3: CASSPQNSGVAYEQYF. CDR3 in DNA: TGTGCCAGCAGCCCGCAAAATAGCGGAGTTGCCTACGAGCAGTACTTC.

This clone was seen just once. The J gene is TRBJ2-3, the V gene TRBV6-1; 9 bases align to TRBD1. The CDR3 is 15 residues long. Germline values: CDR1 MNHNS, CDR2 SASEGT. The V and J ends lost 6 bases and 0 bases, in that order; junction bases with no gene match: 4. CDR3 protein: CASRAGTGSTDTQYF. The CDR3, as DNA: TGTGCCAGCAGAGCCGGGACAGGGAGCACAGATACGCAGTATTTT.

V is TRBV7-3 and J is TRBJ2-2; no clear D. This CDR3 spans 14 amino acids. V dropped 6 bases and J dropped 3 bases, with 11 bases sitting between them. Looked up from germline, CDR1 is SGHTA and CDR2 is FQGTGA. The CDR3 coding sequence is TGTGCCAGCAGTCTCACTCTAGACACCGGGGAGCTGTTTTTT. Amino acid sequence: CASSLTLDTGELFF.

The rearrangement uses TRBV2 and TRBJ1-5; D not resolved. The length of the CDR3 is 14 residues. CDR1 is SNHLY, CDR2 FYNNEI, per germline. Trimming cost V 6 bases and J 0 bases, with 9 bases left between them. CDR3 protein: CASRQTNSNQPQHF. The DNA of the CDR3 is TGTGCCAGCAGACAGACCAATAGCAATCAGCCCCAGCATTTT.

The J gene is TRBJ2-7, the V gene TRBV5-5, with TRBD2 matching 12 bases. The J segment lost 2 bases and the V segment lost 4 bases, leaving 7 bases of the junction unmatched. The CDR3 has 16 residues. Germline-derived CDR1 and CDR2 are SGHKS and YYEKEE (reference sequence). The DNA for the CDR3 is TGTGCCAGCAGCCGGGGACTAGCGGGTTCCACCTACGAGCAGTACTTC. Its translation: CASSRGLAGSTYEQYF.

V is TRBV29-1 and J is TRBJ2-3; D might be TRBD1 (5 bases). Germline values: CDR1 SQVTM, CDR2 ANQGSEA. The ends were cut back, 2 bases at V and 3 bases at J, with 12 bases in the middle. There are 14 residues in the CDR3. The CDR3 nucleotides read TGCAGCGTTGAACAGGGATTTTTGACAGATACGCAGTATTTT. Translating it yields CSVEQGFLTDTQYF.

This clone was picked up one time. This chain uses TRBV27 with TRBJ1-3; 7 bases align to TRBD1. CDR1 and CDR2 (germline): MNHEY, SMNVEV (reference sequence). The CDR3 sequence is 14 residues long. Losses at the gene ends were 5 bases for V and 4 bases for J; bases not matched to a gene: 5. The CDR3 sequence is CASSMTGFGNTIYF. The CDR3, as DNA: TGTGCCAGCAGTATGACAGGGTTCGGAAACACCATATATTTT.

V is TRBV5-1 and J is TRBJ2-1; D may be TRBD1 (5 bases). The CDR3 is 15 amino acids. Trimming pared 4 bases from V and 7 bases from J, leaving 18 bases between. CDR1 SGHRS and CDR2 YFSETQ come from the germline V gene. As DNA, the CDR3 is TGCGCCAGCAGCCTCGGGCATACAGGTACGAATGAGCAGTTCTTC. Its translation: CASSLGHTGTNEQFF.

The V and J genes are TRBV5-5 and TRBJ1-2; no definite D call. The CDR3 extends over 14 amino acids. V lost 0 bases and J lost 1, with 7 bases in between. The germline CDR1 and CDR2 sequences are SGHKS and YYEKEE (reference sequence). The CDR3 loop is CASSLENSNYGYTF. The CDR3 region has the DNA TGTGCCAGCAGCTTGGAGAACAGTAACTATGGCTACACCTTC.

V is TRBV10-3 and J is TRBJ1-5, with 10 bases fitting TRBD1. Germline loops: CDR1 ENHRY, CDR2 SYGVKD. CDR3 length: 14 amino acids. With V trimmed by 6 bases and J by 5 bases, 4 bases remained unmatched. The DNA for the CDR3 is TGTGCCATCAGAGCCGGGACAGGGGATCAGCCCCAGCATTTT. This sequence encodes CAIRAGTGDQPQHF.

The rearrangement uses TRBV15 and TRBJ2-5; D uncertain. Trimming shortened V by 3 bases and J by 2 bases, and 4 bases separated the two germline ends. The CDR3 covers 12 residues. Germline CDR1 LNHNV, CDR2 YYDKDF (reference sequence). CDR3 nucleotide sequence: TGTGCCACCAGCAGGCAGCAAGAGACCCAGTACTTC. Protein sequence: CATSRQQETQYF. Supplemented by reference TRBV15 and TRBJ2-5, the full variable domain reads DAMVIQNPRYQVTQFGKPVTLSCSQTLNHNVMYWYQQKSSQAPKLLFHYYDKDFNNEADTPDNFQSRRPNTSFCFLDIRSPGLGDTAMYLCATSRQQETQYFGPGTRLLVL.

V gene TRBV10-2 combines with J gene TRBJ2-3; the D gene is possibly TRBD2 (6 bases). The CDR3 runs to 15 residues. Trimming shortened V by 5 bases and J by 6 bases, and 18 bases separated the two germline ends. The germline CDR1 and CDR2 sequences are WSHSY and SAAADI. CDR3 protein: CASSKGEATRDTQYF. Written as DNA, the CDR3 is TGCGCCAGCAGTAAAGGGGAGGCCACCCGGGATACGCAGTATTTT.

The chain couples TRBV11-2 to TRBJ2-5; possible D gene TRBD2, 6 bases. CDR1 and CDR2 from the germline V gene are SGHAT and FQNNGV. With 8 bases removed from V and 7 bases from J, the gap between germline ends came to 17 bases. This CDR3 contains 13 residues. Here the CDR3 DNA reads TGTGCCAGCTCAGAGGGAGACGGGGGGACCCAGTACTTC. This gives the protein CASSEGDGGTQYF.

The chain links TRBV6-5 to TRBJ2-7, with D possibly matching TRBD2 (6 bases). V was shortened by 8 bases and J by 9 bases, with 17 bases between the two germline ends. This CDR3 spans 12 amino acids. Germline V gene lookup returns CDR1 MNHEY and CDR2 SVGAGI. The CDR3: CASDRDSRLQYF. CDR3 nucleotide sequence: TGTGCCAGCGACCGGGACTCCAGGTTGCAGTACTTC.

The chain combines TRBV28 with TRBJ1-5; TRBD1 matches at 7 bases. Germline CDR1 is MDHEN and CDR2 is SYDVKM. This CDR3 spans 15 amino acids. The V gene end was trimmed by 8 bases and the J gene end by 1 base; junction bases not matched to a gene: 8. The CDR3 loop is CASCYPDRSNQPQHF. In DNA form, the CDR3 reads TGTGCCAGCTGCTACCCGGACAGGAGCAATCAGCCCCAGCATTTT. The entire variable domain, with the rest obtained from reference TRBV28 and TRBJ1-5, is as follows: DVKVTQSSRYLVKRTGEKVFLECVQDMDHENMFWYRQDPGLGLRLIYFSYDVKMKEKGDIPEGYSVSREKKERFSLILESASTNQTSMYLCASCYPDRSNQPQHFGDGTRLSIL.

This clone was found once. J is TRBJ1-1 and V is TRBV11-2; 8 bases agree with TRBD1. Germline lookup yields CDR1 SGHAT and CDR2 FQNNGV. The CDR3 spans 14 residues. Germline trimming cut 0 bases from V and 8 bases from J; bases unmatched to any gene: 5. As DNA, the CDR3 is TGTGCCAGCAGCTTAGATCGGGACAGGTTCGAAGCTTTCTTT. This encodes CASSLDRDRFEAFF.

The rearrangement links TRBV6-5 to TRBJ2-2; the D is unclear. This CDR3 has 13 residues. Trimming removed 5 bases from V and 4 bases from J, with 8 bases in between. CDR1 and CDR2 from the germline V gene are MNHEY and SVGAGI. The CDR3 DNA reads TGTGCCAGCAGTCTAGTGCCCACCGGGGAGCTGTTTTTT. Protein sequence: CASSLVPTGELFF.